This T cell receptor (beta chain) was profiled in a study of T cell clones after liver transplantation. Study-level results: A significant post-transplant drop in circulating graft-donor-reactive CD4 TCRbeta sequences occurred in most of the 8 subjects. Graft donor-reactive T cells may have migrated into the graft rather than being deleted.

The data were produced by immunoSEQ multiplex PCR, yet TCRdb's version contains in-frame clones alone and is incomplete. The repertoire consists of more than 65,000 clones, with about 88% occurring once and the leading ten covering approximately 2.6%. Remarks on this clone: Its antigen is unknown.

Trimming at V came to 0 bases and at J to 5 bases, leaving 5 bases not matched to a gene. Germline assignment: CDR1 SGHTS and CDR2 YDEGEE. The CDR3 covers 15 residues. This chain joins TRBV5-8 and TRBJ1-2; 9 nucleotides agree with TRBD1. Source: CD4+ T cells from blood, taken before liver transplant. This receptor was taken from a human donor who received a liver transplant. The CDR3 region has the DNA TGTGCCAGCAGCTTGGTAGAGACAGGGGGGTATGGCTACACCTTC. Its protein is CASSLVETGGYGYTF.